This entry is about one T cell receptor (beta chain). Its antigen is currently not known. Base-call qualities are not available, and no considerably larger clone is one nucleotide away. These data originate in a study of shared clonotypes between healthy human individuals (dated by TCRdb to the early 2020s). At the level of the whole study: Three men and a couple of women, aged 18 to 49 years, made up the cohort. For each donor, CD4 naive and CD4 memory were each given three plates, CD8 naive was given two plates, and CD8 memory was given one plate. To estimate repertoire size and how much clonotype sharing occurs between individuals, the study deeply sequenced the blood TCR repertoires of a handful of healthy adults. To increase sequencing depth and limit assay-specific biases, different laboratories used diverse techniques to prepare libraries and sequence TCR repertoires. Leukapheresis yielded between about 0.9 and 10 billion PBMCs per donor.

What the study reported, not specific to this receptor: The genetic and exposure-history diversity represented was limited by the small number of donors. Only blood was sampled, and tissue TCR repertoires likely differ from those in blood. Compared with non-shared clonotypes, the clonotypes found in all four sorted-subset donors had higher generation probabilities. Rarefaction of sorted-subset datasets indicated incomplete sequencing despite the large sequencing depth. Larger estimated clonotype richness was generally found for naive subsets than for memory subsets. Across four donors, roughly 5.4% of naive CD4, approximately 3.5% of naive CD8, approximately 2.5% of memory CD4, and approximately 0.4% of memory CD8 clonotypes were shared. Based on pairwise subsampling, the degree of clonotype sharing among donors was expected to be affected by sequencing depth.

The donors were healthy, HIV-negative adults who had no recently reported acute infections or vaccinations. All donors were Caucasian adults living in Nashville, Tennessee, USA. Magnetic negative selection was used to enrich CD4+ T cells, after which naive cells were positively selected on CD45RA and the negative fraction became the memory subset. After blood collection by leukapheresis, PBMCs were isolated using Ficoll-Histopaque density gradient centrifugation and then cryopreserved in the vapor phase of liquid nitrogen. Analytical flow cytometry was used to check the purity and quantity of each magnetically sorted T cell population. Each sorted fraction had its genomic DNA isolated and then quantified by UV absorbance on a Nanodrop 2000c. Sequences MDHEN (CDR1) and SYDVKM (CDR2) are obtained from the germline V gene. Trimming at the junction amounts to 3 bases on V and 6 bases on J, and the germline ends lie 17 bases apart. The CDR3 holds 15 amino acids from the cysteine to the phenylalanine. Only CDR3 DNA is held: 45 bases, read in frame from base 1.

TCR CDR3 regions were amplified from genomic DNA by multiplex PCR using the deep immunoSEQ assay. For each cell subset, the extracted genomic DNA was distributed evenly across all wells of several immunoSEQ 96-well plates, and each plate served as one replicate. For sorted subsets, each replicate PCR was loaded with about 200 ng genomic DNA, equivalent to 30,000 or so T cell genomes. Purified libraries were quantified with a Qubit 3.0 fluorometer, sized on a Bioanalyzer 2100, and re-quantified with the KAPA Library Quantification kit. Every immunoSEQ 96-well plate was sequenced on a separate single-read 150-cycle Illumina NextSeq 550 flow cell. Under the source paper's analysis protocol: Because the immunoSEQ output included only junctional sequences and no quality scores, the filtering could not be the same as the filtering used for full-length reads. Sequences were annotated with PyIR, a Python wrapper for IgBLAST v1.9, using IMGT germline references to assign V/J genes and CDR3. Any read was removed if the V/J assignment was weak (E-value above 1e-6), the CDR3 was missing, or the read contained stop codons, out-of-frame junctions, or ambiguous translated residues. V3J clonotypes were defined as sequences sharing the same inferred V gene, J gene, and CDR3 amino acid sequence. Percentage overlap between repertoires was computed as shared unique clonotypes divided by the size of the smaller repertoire. Three approaches were used to assess repertoire richness: RTK rarefaction, the Chao1 estimator, and Recon v2.1 estimates of unobserved clonotypes. Generation probabilities for all TCRbeta clonotypes obtained by the gDNA method from a few donors were computed using OLGA. The immuneACCESS repertoire file appears here via TCRdb, limited to in-frame rearrangements. These files lack a portion of the clones; in checked studies, under half of the deficit traces to unresolved V genes, and the cause of the others is not known. The D gene and trimming were derived from the DNA, and the V and J assignments and clone size from that table. This sample comprises over a million clones, roughly 96% of them detected only once. Roughly 1.2% of the sample is in the top ten clones.

This chain joins TRBV28 to TRBJ1-2; perhaps TRBD1 is the D gene, with 6 bases matching. This receptor was obtained from a man aged 25 to 45 in good health. The material sequenced was naive CD4+ T cells sorted from blood. What this sample's cell subset or site label stands for: CD45RA+ positively selected. The CDR3 in this case is CASSFEGGKDDGYTF. The sequence in DNA is TGTGCCAGCAGTTTTGAGGGGGGCAAAGACGATGGCTACACCTTC.